One sample yielded the 9 T cell receptor beta chains listed below, sequenced in a study of blood T cell repertoires in COVID-19. Only in-frame clones appear in the TCRdb table, and some are missing; sequencing was by immunoSEQ multiplex PCR. The data show approximately 200,000 clones, with around 94% seen just once and around 0.8% held by the top ten. Source material: peripheral blood. Receptors were obtained from a man in his thirties or forties with COVID-19, enrolled during active disease.

As concerns this clone: This same CDR3 is encoded by further DNA sequences in the sample. The chain combines TRBV5-1 with TRBJ1-2; D gene uncertain. V was cut by 0 bases and J by 0 bases, with 9 bases left in between. The CDR3 length is 15 residues. Germline CDR1 SGHRS, CDR2 YFSETQ. Written as DNA, the CDR3 is TGCGCCAGCAGCTTGGGGCAGGTAGCTAACTATGGCTACACCTTC. Its protein is CASSLGQVANYGYTF.

The chain combines TRBV30 with TRBJ1-5, with D possibly being TRBD1 (6 bases). This CDR3 comprises 13 residues. V was trimmed by 2 bases and J by 6 bases, leaving 11 bases between them. The germline gives CDR1 GTSNPN, CDR2 SVGIG (reference sequence). CDR3 loop: CAWSRQGRQPQHF. CDR3 sequence (DNA): TGTGCCTGGAGTAGGCAGGGGCGTCAGCCCCAGCATTTT.

The chain combines TRBV7-9 with TRBJ2-3, with 7 bases identical to TRBD2. This CDR3 is built from 14 residues. Germline V gives CDR1 SEHNR, CDR2 FQNEAQ (reference sequence). V dropped 5 bases and J dropped 8; count of bases not matched to a gene: 10. The CDR3 DNA sequence: TGTGCCAGCAGCAACGGGGCGGGGGTAGTTACGCAGTATTTT. It translates to CASSNGAGVVTQYF. Variable domain in full (rest from reference TRBV7-9 and TRBJ2-3): DTGVSQNPRHKITKRGQNVTFRCDPISEHNRLYWYRQTLGQGPEFLTYFQNEAQLEKSRLLSDRFSAERPKGSFSTLEIQRTEQGDSAMYLCASSNGAGVVTQYFGPGTRLTVL.

The table lists this clone with a count of one. The rearrangement joins TRBV11-2 to TRBJ1-2; a weak D match, TRBD1 (5 bases). Germline CDR1 is SGHAT and CDR2 is FQNNGV. V gave up 5 bases and J gave up 6 bases, with 13 bases separating them. The CDR3 has 13 residues. CDR3 amino acids: CASSLAGGDGYTF. CDR3 DNA: TGTGCCAGCAGCCTAGCCGGGGGGGATGGCTACACCTTC.

The chain couples TRBV9 to TRBJ1-4, with D maybe TRBD1 (6 bases). The CDR3 contains 15 residues. Looked up from germline, CDR1 is SGDLS and CDR2 is YYNGEE. V lost 3 bases to trimming and J lost 8 bases, with 17 bases between them. DNA of the CDR3: TGTGCCAGCAGCGCAGCAGGGGTTACTGAGGAAAAACTGTTTTTT. Translating gives CASSAAGVTEEKLFF.

This chain links TRBV6-5 with TRBJ1-6; the D gene is possibly TRBD1 (6 bases). The CDR3 is 16 amino acids. Germline V CDR1 and CDR2: MNHEY, SVGAGI. Trimming removed 0 bases at V and 8 bases at J, with 14 bases between. The chain's CDR3 is CASSYSSGGAYSPLHF. Here the CDR3 DNA reads TGTGCCAGCAGTTACTCGAGCGGGGGGGCGTATTCACCCCTCCACTTT.

CDR3 DNA: TGTGCCAGCAGTCTTGGACTCCACACAGATACGCAGTATTTT. Protein product: CASSLGLHTDTQYF. The chain is built from TRBV6-2 or TRBV6-3 and TRBJ2-3; D possibly corresponds to TRBD2 (5 bases). V dropped 5 bases and J dropped 2 bases, with 11 bases sitting between them. Germline V gene sequence: CDR1 MNHEY, CDR2 SVGEGT. This CDR3 comprises 14 residues.

The J gene is TRBJ2-1, the V gene TRBV7-9; 7 nucleotides match TRBD2. The germline V gene has CDR1 SEHNR and CDR2 FQNEAQ (reference sequence). The CDR3 is 18 amino acids. V shed 4 bases, J shed 1 base, and the junction held 13 bases outside the gene matches. The CDR3 coding sequence is TGTGCCAGCAGCTCCGAAAATAGACTAGCTCCTTCCTACAATGAGCAGTTCTTC. This encodes CASSSENRLAPSYNEQFF.

This sequence joins TRBV6-5 and TRBJ1-2, with TRBD1 matching 9 bases. The CDR3 consists of 13 residues. Germline V gene data show CDR1 as MNHEY and CDR2 as SVGAGI. The trim removed 6 bases at V and 8 bases at J, leaving 7 bases unmatched. The CDR3 reads CASRPDRGLGYTF. DNA for the CDR3: TGTGCCAGCAGACCGGACAGGGGTCTAGGCTACACCTTC.